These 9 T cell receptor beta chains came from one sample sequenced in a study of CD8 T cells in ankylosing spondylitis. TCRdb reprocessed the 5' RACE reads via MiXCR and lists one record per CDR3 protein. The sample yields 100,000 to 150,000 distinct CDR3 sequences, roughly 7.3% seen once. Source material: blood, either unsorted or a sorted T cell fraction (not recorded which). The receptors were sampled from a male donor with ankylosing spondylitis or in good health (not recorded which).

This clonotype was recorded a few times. The CDR3 sequence: CASSFLGGGQETQYF. Here the CDR3 DNA reads TGTGCCAGCAGCTTCCTCGGGGGGGGCCAAGAGACCCAGTACTTC. The chain uses TRBV7-3 and TRBJ2-5; 8 positions match TRBD2. The CDR3 spans 15 residues. The germline CDR1 and CDR2 sequences are SGHTA and FQGTGA. V shed 3 bases and J 1 base; nucleotides not matched to a gene: 4.

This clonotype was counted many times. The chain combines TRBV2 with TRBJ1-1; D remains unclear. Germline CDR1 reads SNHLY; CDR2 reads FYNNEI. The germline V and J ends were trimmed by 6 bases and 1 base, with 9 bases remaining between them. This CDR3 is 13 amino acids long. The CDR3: CASRQRRNTEAFF. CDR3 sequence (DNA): TGTGCCAGCAGACAACGTAGGAACACTGAAGCTTTCTTT.

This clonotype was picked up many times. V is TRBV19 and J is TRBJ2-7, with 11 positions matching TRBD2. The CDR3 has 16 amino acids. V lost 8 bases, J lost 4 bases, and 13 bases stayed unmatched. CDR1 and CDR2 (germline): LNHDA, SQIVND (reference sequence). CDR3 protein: CASSNSGRERSYEQYF. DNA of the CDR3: TGTGCCAGTTCTAATAGCGGGAGGGAACGGTCGTACGAGCAGTACTTC.

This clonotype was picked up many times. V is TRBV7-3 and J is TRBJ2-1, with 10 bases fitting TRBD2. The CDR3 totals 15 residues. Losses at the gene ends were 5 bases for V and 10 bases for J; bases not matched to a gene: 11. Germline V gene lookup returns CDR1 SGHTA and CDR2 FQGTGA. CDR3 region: CASSLGLAAIGEQFF. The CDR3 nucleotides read TGTGCCAGCAGCCTAGGACTAGCGGCAATAGGGGAGCAGTTCTTC.

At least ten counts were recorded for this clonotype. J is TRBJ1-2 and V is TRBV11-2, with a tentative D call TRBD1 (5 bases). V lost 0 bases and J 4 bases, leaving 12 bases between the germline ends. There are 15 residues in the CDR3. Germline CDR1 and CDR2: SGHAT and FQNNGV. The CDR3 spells CASSLDSWQGYGYTF. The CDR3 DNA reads TGTGCCAGCAGCTTAGATAGTTGGCAGGGCTATGGCTACACCTTC.

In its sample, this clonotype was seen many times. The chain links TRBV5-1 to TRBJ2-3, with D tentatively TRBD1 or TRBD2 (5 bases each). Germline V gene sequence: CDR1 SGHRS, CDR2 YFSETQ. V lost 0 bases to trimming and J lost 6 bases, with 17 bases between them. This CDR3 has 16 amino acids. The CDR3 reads CASSLGSGRAADTQYF. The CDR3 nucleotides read TGCGCCAGCAGCTTGGGCTCGGGACGGGCAGCGGATACGCAGTATTTT.

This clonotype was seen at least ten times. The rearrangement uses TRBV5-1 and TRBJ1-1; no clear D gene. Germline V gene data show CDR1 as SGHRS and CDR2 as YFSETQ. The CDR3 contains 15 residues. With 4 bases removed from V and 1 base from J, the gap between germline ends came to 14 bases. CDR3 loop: CASSVSGLTNTEAFF. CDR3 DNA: TGCGCCAGCAGCGTGTCAGGACTTACGAACACTGAAGCTTTCTTT.

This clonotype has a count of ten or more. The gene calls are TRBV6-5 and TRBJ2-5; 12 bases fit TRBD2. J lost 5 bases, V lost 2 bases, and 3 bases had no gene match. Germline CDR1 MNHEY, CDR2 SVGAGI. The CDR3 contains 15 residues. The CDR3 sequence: CASSYAGTSGETQYF. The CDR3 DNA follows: TGTGCCAGCAGTTACGCGGGGACTAGCGGGGAGACCCAGTACTTC.

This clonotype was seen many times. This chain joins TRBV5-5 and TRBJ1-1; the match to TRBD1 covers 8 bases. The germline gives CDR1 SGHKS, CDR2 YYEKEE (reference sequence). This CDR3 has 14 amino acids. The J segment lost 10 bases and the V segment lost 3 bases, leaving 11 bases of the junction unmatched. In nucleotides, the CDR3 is TGTGCCAGCAGCTCGATACTACTACAGGGGGGAGCTTTCTTT. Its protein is CASSSILLQGGAFF.